Reported below is one T cell receptor (beta chain). Repertoires were generated with immunoSEQ multiplex PCR, while TCRdb's copy carries only in-frame clones and drops some. In the table there are 100,000 to 150,000 clones, approximately 92% of which are singletons. The data are from a study of control samples from healthy donors and cancer patients. This CDR3 has 15 amino acids. Germline V gene data show CDR1 as SGHVS and CDR2 as FNYEAQ. With 5 bases removed from V and 5 bases from J, the gap between germline ends came to 16 bases. The chain employs TRBV7-6 and TRBJ1-5, with D maybe TRBD1 (6 bases). This sequence was found in a man aged 40-49 years in good health. The sample consisted of blood. CDR3 coding DNA: TGTGCCAGCAGCCCGTCCAGGGGCTCTCATCAGCCCCAGCATTTT. The encoded protein is CASSPSRGSHQPQHF.